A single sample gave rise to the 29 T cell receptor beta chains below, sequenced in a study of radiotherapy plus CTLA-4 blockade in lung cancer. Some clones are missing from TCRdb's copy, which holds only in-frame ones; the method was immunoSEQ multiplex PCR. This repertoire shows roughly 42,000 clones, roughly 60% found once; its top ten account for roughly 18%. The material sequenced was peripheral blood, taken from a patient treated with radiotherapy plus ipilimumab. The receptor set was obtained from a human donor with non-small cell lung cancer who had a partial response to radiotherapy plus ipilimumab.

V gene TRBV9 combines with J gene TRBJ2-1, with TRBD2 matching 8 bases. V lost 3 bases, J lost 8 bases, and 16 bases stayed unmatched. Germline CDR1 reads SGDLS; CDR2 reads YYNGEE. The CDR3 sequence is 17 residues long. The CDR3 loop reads CASSGRGGQIGRHEQFF. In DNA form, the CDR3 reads TGTGCCAGCAGCGGCCGGGGGGGACAAATCGGCCGCCATGAGCAGTTCTTC.

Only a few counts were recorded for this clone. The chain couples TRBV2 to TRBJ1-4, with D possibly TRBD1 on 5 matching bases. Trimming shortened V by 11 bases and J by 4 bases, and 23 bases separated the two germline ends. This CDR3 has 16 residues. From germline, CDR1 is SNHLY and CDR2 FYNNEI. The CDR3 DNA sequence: TGTGCCGTAGAAAGGGCAGTCGGGGGGATTAATGAAAAACTGTTTTTT. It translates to CAVERAVGGINEKLFF.

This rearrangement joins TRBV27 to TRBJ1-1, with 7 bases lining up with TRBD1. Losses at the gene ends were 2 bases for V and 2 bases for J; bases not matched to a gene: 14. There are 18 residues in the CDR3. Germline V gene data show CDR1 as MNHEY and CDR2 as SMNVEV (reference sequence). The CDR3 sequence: CASSLRQGRIDGNTEAFF. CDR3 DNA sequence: TGTGCCAGCAGTTTAAGACAGGGAAGAATAGATGGAAACACTGAAGCTTTCTTT.

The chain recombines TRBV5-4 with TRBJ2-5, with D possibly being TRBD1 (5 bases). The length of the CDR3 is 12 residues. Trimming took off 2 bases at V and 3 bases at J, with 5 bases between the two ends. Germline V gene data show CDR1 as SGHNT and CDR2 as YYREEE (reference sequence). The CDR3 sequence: CASSLGEETQYF. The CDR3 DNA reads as TGTGCCAGCAGCTTAGGGGAAGAGACCCAGTACTTC.

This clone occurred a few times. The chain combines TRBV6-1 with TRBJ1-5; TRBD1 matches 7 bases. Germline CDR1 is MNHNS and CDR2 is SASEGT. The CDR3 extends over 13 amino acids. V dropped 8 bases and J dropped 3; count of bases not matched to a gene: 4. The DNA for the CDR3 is TGTGCCAGCGGACAGGTCTTCAATCAGCCCCAGCATTTT. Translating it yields CASGQVFNQPQHF.

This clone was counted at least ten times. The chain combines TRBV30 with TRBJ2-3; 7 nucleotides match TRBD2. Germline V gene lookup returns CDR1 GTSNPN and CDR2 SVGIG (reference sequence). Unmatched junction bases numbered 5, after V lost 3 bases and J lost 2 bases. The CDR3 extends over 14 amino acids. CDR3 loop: CAWRRGIDTDTQYF. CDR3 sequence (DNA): TGTGCCTGGAGGCGGGGGATTGACACAGATACGCAGTATTTT.

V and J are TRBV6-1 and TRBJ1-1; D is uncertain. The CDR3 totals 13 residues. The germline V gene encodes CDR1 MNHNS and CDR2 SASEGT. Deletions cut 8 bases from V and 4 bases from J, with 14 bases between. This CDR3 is CASGRERSTEAFF. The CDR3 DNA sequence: TGTGCCAGCGGGCGGGAAAGGAGCACTGAAGCTTTCTTT.

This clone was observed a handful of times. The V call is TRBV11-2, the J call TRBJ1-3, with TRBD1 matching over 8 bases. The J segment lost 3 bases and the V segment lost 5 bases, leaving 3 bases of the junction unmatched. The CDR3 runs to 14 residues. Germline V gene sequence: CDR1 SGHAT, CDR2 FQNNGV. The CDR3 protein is CASSTGQVGNTIYF. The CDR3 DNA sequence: TGTGCCAGCAGCACGGGACAGGTTGGAAACACCATATATTTT.

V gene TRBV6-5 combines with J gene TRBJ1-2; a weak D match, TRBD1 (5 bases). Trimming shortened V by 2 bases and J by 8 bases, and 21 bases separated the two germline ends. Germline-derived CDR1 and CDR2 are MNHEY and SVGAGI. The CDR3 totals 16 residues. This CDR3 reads CASSYRTPPGSEGYTF. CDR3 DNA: TGTGCCAGCAGTTACAGGACCCCACCAGGGTCTGAGGGCTACACCTTC.

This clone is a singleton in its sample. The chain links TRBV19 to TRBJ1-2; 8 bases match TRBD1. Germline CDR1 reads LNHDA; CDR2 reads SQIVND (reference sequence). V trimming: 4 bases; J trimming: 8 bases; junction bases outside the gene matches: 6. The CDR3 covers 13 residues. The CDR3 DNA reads TGTGCCAGTAGTAAAAGGACAGGGAACGGCTACACCTTC. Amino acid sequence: CASSKRTGNGYTF.

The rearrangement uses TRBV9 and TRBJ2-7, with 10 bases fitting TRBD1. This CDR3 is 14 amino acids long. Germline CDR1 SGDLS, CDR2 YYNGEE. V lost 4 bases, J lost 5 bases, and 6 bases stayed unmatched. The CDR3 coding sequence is TGTGCCAGCAGCTCCCATGGGACAGGGGACGAGCAGTACTTC. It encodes CASSSHGTGDEQYF.

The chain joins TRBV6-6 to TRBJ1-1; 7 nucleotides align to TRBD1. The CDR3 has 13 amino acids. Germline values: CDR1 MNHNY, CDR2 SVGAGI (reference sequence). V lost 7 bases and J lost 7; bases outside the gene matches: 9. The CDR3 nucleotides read TGTGCCAGCATCAGCTACAGGGGCCTTGAAGCTTTCTTT. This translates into CASISYRGLEAFF.

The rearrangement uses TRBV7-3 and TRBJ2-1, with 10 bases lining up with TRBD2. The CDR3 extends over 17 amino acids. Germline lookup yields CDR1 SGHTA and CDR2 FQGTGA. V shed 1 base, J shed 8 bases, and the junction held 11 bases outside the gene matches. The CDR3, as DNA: TGTGCCAGCAGCTTAAAATCCCTAGCGGGGGTAGAGCATGAGCAGTTCTTC. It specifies CASSLKSLAGVEHEQFF. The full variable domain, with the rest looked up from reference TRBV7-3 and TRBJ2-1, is GAGVSQTPSNKVTEKGKYVELRCDPISGHTALYWYRQSLGQGPEFLIYFQGTGAADDSGLPNDRFFAVRPEGSVSTLKIQRTERGDSAVYLCASSLKSLAGVEHEQFFGPGTRLTVL.

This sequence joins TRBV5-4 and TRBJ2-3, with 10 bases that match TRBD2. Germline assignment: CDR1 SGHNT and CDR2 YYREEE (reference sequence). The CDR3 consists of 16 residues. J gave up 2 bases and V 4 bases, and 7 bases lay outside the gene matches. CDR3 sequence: CASSRSLAGNTDTQYF. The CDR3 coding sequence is TGTGCCAGCAGCCGGTCACTAGCGGGGAACACAGATACGCAGTATTTT. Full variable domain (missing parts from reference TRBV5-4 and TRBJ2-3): ETGVTQSPTHLIKTRGQQVTLRCSSQSGHNTVSWYQQALGQGPQFIFQYYREEENGRGNFPPRFSGLQFPNYSSELNVNALELDDSALYLCASSRSLAGNTDTQYFGPGTRLTVL.

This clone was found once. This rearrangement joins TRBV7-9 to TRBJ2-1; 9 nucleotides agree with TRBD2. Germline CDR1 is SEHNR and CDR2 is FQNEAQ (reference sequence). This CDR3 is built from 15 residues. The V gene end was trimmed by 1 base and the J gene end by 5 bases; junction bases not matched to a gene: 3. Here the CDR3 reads CASSLELAGDNEQFF. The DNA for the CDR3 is TGTGCCAGCAGCTTAGAGTTAGCGGGAGACAATGAGCAGTTCTTC.

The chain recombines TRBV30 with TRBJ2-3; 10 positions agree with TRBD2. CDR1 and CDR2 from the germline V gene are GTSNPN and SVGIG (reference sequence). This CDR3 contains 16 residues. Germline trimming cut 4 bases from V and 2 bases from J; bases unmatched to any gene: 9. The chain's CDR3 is CAWNPGTSDLTDTQYF. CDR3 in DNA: TGTGCCTGGAACCCCGGGACTAGCGATCTCACAGATACGCAGTATTTT.

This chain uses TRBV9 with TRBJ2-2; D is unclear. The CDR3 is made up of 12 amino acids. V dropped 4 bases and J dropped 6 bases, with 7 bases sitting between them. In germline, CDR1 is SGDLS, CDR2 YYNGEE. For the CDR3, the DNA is TGTGCCAGCAGCCCCCTCGCCGGGGAGCTGTTTTTT. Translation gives CASSPLAGELFF. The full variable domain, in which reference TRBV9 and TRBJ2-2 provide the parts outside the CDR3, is DSGVTQTPKHLITATGQRVTLRCSPRSGDLSVYWYQQSLDQGLQFLIQYYNGEERAKGNILERFSAQQFPDLHSELNLSSLELGDSALYFCASSPLAGELFFGEGSRLTVL.

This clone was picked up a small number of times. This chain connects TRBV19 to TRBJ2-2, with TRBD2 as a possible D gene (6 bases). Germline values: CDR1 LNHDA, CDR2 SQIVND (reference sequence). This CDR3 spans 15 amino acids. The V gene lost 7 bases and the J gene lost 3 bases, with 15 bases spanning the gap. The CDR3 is CASTAEGGYTGELFF. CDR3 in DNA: TGTGCCAGTACCGCGGAGGGCGGGTACACCGGGGAGCTGTTTTTT.

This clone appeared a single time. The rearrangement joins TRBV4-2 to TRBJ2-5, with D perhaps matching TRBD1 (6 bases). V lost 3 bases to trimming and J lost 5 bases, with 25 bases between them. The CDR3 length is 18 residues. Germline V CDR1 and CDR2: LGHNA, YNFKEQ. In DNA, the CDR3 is TGTGCCAGCAGCCAGGACCCCGGGACAACCGCGCGAGGGGAGACCCAGTACTTC. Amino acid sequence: CASSQDPGTTARGETQYF.

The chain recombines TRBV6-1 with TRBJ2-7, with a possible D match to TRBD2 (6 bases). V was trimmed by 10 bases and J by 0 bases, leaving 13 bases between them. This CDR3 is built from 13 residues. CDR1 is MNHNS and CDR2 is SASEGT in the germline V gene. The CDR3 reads CATRGTGSYEQYF. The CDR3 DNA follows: TGTGCCACCCGGGGGACGGGCTCCTACGAGCAGTACTTC.

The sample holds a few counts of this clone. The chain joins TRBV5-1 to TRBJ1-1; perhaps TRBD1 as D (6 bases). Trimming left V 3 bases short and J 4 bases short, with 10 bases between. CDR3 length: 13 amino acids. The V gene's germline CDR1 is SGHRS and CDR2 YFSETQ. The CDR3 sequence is CASSSGTITEAFF. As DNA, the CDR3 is TGCGCCAGCAGCTCCGGGACAATCACTGAAGCTTTCTTT.

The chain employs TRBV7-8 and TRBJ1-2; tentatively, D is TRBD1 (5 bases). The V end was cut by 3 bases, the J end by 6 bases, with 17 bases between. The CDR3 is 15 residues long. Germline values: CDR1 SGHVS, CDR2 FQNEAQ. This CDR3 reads CASSLGTAGGNGYTF. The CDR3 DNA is TGTGCCAGCAGCTTGGGGACGGCCGGAGGGAATGGCTACACCTTC.

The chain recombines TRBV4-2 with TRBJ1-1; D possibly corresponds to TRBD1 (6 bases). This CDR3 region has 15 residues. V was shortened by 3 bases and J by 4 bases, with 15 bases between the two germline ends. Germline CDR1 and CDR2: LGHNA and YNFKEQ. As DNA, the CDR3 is TGTGCCAGCAGCCAGATGGAGGGGGGGGCCACTGAAGCTTTCTTT. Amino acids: CASSQMEGGATEAFF.

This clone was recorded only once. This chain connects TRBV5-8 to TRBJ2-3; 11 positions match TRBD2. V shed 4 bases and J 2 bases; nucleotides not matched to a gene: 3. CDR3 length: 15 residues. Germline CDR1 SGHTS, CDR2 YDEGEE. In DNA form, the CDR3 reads TGTGCCAGCAGCCGGGGACTAGCGGACACAGATACGCAGTATTTT. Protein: CASSRGLADTDTQYF.

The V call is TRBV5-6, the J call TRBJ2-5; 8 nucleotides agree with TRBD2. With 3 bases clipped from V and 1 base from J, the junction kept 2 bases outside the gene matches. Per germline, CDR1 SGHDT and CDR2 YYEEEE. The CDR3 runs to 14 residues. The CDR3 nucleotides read TGTGCCAGCAGCTATAGCGGGATCCAAGAGACCCAGTACTTC. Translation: CASSYSGIQETQYF.

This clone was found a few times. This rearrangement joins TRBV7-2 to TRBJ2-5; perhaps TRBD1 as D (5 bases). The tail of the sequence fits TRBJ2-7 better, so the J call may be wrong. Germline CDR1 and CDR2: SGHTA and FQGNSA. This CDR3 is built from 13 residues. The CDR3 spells CASSLTQGYEQYF. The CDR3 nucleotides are TGTGCCAGCAGCTTGACCCAGGGCTACGAGCAGTACTTC.

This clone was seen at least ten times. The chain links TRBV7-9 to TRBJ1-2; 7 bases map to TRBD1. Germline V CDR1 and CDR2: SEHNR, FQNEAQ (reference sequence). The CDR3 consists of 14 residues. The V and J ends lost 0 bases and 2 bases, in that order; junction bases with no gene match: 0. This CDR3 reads CASSLAGGNYGYTF. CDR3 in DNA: TGTGCCAGCAGCTTAGCAGGGGGCAACTATGGCTACACCTTC.

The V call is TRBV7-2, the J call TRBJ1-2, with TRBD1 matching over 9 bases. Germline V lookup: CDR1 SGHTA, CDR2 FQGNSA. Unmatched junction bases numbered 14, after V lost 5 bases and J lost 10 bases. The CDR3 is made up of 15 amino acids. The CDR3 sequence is CASSRDRGGTVDYTF. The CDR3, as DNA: TGTGCCAGCAGCAGAGACAGGGGGGGAACTGTTGACTACACCTTC.

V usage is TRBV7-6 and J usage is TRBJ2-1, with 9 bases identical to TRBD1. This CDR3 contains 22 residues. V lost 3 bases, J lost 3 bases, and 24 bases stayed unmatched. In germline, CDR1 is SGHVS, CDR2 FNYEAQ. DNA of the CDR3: TGTGCCAGCAGCTTTACGGATCTCCAGGACAGGGGTGGGGTGGAGTACTACAATGAGCAGTTCTTC. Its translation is CASSFTDLQDRGGVEYYNEQFF.